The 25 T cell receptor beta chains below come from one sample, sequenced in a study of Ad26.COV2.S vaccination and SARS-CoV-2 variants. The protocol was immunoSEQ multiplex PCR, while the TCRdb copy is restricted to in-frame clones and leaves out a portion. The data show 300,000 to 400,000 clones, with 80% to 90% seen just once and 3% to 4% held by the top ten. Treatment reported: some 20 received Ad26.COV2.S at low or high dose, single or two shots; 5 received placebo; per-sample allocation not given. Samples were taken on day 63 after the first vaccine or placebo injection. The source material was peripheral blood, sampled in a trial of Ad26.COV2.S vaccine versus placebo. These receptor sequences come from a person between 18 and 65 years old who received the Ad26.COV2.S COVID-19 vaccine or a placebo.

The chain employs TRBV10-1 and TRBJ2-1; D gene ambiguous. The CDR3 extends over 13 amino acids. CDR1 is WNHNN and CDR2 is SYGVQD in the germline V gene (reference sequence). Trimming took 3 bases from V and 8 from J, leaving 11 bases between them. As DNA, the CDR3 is TGCGCCAGCAGTGATTACCGTCGCGATGAGCAGTTCTTC. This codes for CASSDYRRDEQFF.

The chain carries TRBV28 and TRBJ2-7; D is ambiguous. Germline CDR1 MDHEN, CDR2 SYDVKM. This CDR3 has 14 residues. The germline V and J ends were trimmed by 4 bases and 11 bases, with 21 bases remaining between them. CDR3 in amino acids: CASSSPGRVGLEYF. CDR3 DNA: TGTGCCAGCAGTTCCCCAGGACGGGTAGGTCTGGAGTACTTC.

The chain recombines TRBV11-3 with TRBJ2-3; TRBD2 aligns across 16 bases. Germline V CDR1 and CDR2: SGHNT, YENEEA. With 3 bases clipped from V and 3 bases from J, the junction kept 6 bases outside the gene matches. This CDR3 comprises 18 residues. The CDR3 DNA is TGTGCCAGCAGCTTGGGACTAGCGGGGGGGCCAAGTACAGATACGCAGTATTTT. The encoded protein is CASSLGLAGGPSTDTQYF.

The CDR3 protein is CASSEEGQGIYGYTF. For the CDR3, the DNA is TGTGCCAGCAGTGAAGAGGGACAGGGTATTTATGGCTACACCTTC. The chain has TRBV6-1 and TRBJ1-2; 9 bases agree with TRBD1. This CDR3 contains 15 residues. After removal of 1 base from V and 5 bases from J, the junction contained 5 bases not matched to a gene. Germline lookup yields CDR1 MNHNS and CDR2 SASEGT.

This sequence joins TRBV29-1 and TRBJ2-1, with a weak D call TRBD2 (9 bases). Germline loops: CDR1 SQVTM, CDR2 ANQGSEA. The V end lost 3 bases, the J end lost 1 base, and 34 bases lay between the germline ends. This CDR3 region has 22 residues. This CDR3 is CSVDAGTGPGLAILRSYNEQFF. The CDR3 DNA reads TGCAGCGTTGACGCCGGGACAGGTCCGGGACTAGCAATATTACGGTCCTACAATGAGCAGTTCTTC.

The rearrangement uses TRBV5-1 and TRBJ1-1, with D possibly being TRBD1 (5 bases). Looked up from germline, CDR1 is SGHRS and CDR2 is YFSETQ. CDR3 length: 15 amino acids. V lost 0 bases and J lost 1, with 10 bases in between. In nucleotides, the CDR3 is TGCGCCAGCAGCTTGGCGCCAAGGGGGAACACTGAAGCTTTCTTT. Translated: CASSLAPRGNTEAFF.

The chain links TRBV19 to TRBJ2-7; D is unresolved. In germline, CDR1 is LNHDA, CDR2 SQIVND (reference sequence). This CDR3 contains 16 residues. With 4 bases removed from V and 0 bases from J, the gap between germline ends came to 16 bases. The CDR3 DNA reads TGTGCCAGTAGTACTCCTCTCACGGGTAGCTCCTACGAGCAGTACTTC. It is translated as CASSTPLTGSSYEQYF.

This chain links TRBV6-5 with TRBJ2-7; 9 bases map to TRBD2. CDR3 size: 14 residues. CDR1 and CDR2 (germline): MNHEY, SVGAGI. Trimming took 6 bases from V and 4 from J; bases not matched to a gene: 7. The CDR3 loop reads CASSWTSEGYEQYF. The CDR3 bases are TGTGCCAGCAGCTGGACTAGCGAGGGTTACGAGCAGTACTTC.

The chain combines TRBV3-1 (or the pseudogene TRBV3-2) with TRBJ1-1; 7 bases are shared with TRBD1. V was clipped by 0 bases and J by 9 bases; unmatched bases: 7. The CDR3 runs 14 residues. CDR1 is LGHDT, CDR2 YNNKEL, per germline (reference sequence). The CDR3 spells CASSQDRRGGKAFF. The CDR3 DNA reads TGTGCCAGCAGCCAAGATAGAAGAGGGGGCAAAGCTTTCTTT.

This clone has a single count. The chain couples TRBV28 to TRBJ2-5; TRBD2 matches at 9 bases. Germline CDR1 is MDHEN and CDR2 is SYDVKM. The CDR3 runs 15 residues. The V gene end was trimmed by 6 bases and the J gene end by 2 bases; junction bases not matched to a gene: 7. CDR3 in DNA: TGTGCCAGCAGAGGAGCGGGGGGACTGCAAGAGACCCAGTACTTC. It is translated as CASRGAGGLQETQYF.

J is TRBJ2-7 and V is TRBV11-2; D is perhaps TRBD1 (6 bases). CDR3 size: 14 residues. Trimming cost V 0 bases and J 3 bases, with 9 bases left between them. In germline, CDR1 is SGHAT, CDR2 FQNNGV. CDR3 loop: CASSLEQGVYEQYF. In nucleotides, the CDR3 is TGTGCCAGCAGCTTAGAACAGGGAGTCTACGAGCAGTACTTC.

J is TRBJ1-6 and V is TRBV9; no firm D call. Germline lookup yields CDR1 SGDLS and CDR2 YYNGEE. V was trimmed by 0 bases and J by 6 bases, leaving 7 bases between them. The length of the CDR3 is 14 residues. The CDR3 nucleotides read TGTGCCAGCAGCGTAGAGGGCTCTAATTCACCCCTCCACTTT. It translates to CASSVEGSNSPLHF.

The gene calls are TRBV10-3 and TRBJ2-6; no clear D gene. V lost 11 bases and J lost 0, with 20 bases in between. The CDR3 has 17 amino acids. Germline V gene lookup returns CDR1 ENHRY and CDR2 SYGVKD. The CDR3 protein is CASGPGPELSGANVLTF. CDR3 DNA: TGTGCCTCTGGGCCCGGCCCCGAACTCTCTGGGGCCAACGTCCTGACTTTC.

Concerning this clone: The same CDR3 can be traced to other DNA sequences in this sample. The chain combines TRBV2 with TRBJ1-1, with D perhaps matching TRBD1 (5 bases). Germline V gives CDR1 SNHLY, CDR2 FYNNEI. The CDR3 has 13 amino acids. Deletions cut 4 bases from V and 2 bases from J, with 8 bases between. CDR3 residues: CASSGQPNTEAFF. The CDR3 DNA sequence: TGTGCCAGCAGTGGACAGCCAAACACTGAAGCTTTCTTT.

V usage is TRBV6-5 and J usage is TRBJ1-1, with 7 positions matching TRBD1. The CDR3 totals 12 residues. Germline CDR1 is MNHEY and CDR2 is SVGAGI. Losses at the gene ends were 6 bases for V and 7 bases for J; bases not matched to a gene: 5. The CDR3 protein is CASRGRDSEAFF. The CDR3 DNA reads TGTGCCAGCAGGGGGAGGGACAGTGAAGCTTTCTTT.

The DNA for the CDR3 is TGTGCCAGCAGTTTGTCCAACCCCCGACAGGGGAACACCGGGGAGCTGTTTTTT. Translating gives CASSLSNPRQGNTGELFF. This rearrangement joins TRBV28 to TRBJ2-2; 7 bases are shared with TRBD1. CDR3 length equals 18 residues. Germline loops: CDR1 MDHEN, CDR2 SYDVKM. The V and J ends lost 3 bases and 1 base, in that order; junction bases with no gene match: 11.

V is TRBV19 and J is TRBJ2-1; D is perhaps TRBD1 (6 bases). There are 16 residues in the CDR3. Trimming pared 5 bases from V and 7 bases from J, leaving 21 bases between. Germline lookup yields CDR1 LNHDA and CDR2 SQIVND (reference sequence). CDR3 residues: CASSPREQGRRNEQFF. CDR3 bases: TGTGCCAGTAGTCCCCGAGAACAGGGCAGGAGAAATGAGCAGTTCTTC.

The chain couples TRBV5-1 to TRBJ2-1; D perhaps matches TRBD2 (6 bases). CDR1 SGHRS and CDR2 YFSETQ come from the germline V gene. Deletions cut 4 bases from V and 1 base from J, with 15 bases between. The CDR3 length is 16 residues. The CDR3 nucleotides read TGCGCCAGCAGCCCCGGGGACTCGCTATCCTACAATGAGCAGTTCTTC. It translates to CASSPGDSLSYNEQFF.

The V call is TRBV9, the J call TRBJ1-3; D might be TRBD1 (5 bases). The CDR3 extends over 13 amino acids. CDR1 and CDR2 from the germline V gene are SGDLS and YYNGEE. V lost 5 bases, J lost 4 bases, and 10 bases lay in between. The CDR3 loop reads CASRQSGGNTIYF. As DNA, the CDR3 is TGTGCCAGCAGACAATCAGGGGGAAACACCATATATTTT.

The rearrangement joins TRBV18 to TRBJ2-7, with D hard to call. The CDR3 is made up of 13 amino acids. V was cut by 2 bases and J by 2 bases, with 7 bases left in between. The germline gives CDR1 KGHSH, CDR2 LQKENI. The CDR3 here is CASSPARTYEQYF. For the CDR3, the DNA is TGTGCCAGCTCACCAGCTCGAACCTACGAGCAGTACTTC.

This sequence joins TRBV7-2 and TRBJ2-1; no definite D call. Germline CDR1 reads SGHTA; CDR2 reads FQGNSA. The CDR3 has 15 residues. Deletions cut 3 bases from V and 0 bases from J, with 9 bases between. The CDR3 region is CASSFKGSSYNEQFF. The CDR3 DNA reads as TGTGCCAGCAGCTTTAAGGGAAGCTCCTACAATGAGCAGTTCTTC.

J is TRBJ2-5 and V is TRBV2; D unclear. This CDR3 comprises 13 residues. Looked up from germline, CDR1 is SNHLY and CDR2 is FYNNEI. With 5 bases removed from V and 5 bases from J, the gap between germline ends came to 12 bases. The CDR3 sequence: CASSSGLRETQYF. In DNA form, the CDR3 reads TGTGCCAGCAGTTCTGGGCTCCGGGAGACCCAGTACTTC.

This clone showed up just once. The CDR3 loop reads CASSIRTSGIINTGELFF. DNA for the CDR3: TGTGCCAGTAGTATCCGGACTAGCGGGATTATTAACACCGGGGAGCTGTTTTTT. The rearrangement joins TRBV19 to TRBJ2-2, with TRBD2 matching over 12 bases. This CDR3 contains 18 residues. The ends lost 3 bases at V and 2 bases at J; junction bases unmatched: 7. Germline V CDR1 and CDR2: LNHDA, SQIVND (reference sequence).

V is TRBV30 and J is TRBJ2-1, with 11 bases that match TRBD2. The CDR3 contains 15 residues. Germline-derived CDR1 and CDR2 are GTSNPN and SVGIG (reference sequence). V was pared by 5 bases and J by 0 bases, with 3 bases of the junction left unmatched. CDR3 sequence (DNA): TGTGCCTGGCACGGACTAGCGGGCTCCTACAATGAGCAGTTCTTC. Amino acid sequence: CAWHGLAGSYNEQFF.

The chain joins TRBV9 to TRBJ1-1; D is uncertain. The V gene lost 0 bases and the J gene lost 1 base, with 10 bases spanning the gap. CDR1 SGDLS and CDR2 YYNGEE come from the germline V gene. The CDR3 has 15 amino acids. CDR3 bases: TGTGCCAGCAGCGTAGATGGCCGGCAGAACACTGAAGCTTTCTTT. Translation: CASSVDGRQNTEAFF.